Following are 26 T cell receptor beta chains from one sample sequenced in a study of response to subunit inactivated influenza vaccine. MiXCR, run by TCRdb on the RT-PCR reads, gives a single entry per CDR3 protein. The sample contains about 780,000 distinct CDR3 sequences, around 20% of which appear only once. The material sequenced was PBMCs from blood, taken more than 4 days after vaccination. These receptors were obtained from a man aged 45-65 years who received an inactivated influenza vaccine.

This clonotype was counted between two and nine times. The chain is built from TRBV11-2 and TRBJ2-1, with 9 bases matching TRBD1. CDR3 length: 15 residues. Germline assignment: CDR1 SGHAT and CDR2 FQNNGV. Trimming at V came to 5 bases and at J to 8 bases, leaving 10 bases not matched to a gene. In DNA, the CDR3 is TGTGCCAGCAGCCCAGGGACAGGGACTACCCATGAGCAGTTCTTC. Translation: CASSPGTGTTHEQFF.

This clonotype was observed many times. The CDR3 nucleotides are TGTGCCAGCAGCCGAGGGGGGACAGCCTACAATGAGCAGTTCTTC. Its protein product is CASSRGGTAYNEQFF. This chain connects TRBV12-3 or TRBV12-4 to TRBJ2-1; TRBD1 might be the D (7 bases). This CDR3 region has 15 residues. Trimming left V 6 bases short and J 2 bases short, with 14 bases between.

The V and J genes are TRBV6-1 and TRBJ2-1; 9 bases are a match to TRBD1. Per the germline V gene, CDR1 is MNHNS and CDR2 is SASEGT. The CDR3 spans 15 residues. V shed 6 bases and J 3 bases; nucleotides not matched to a gene: 6. Written as DNA, the CDR3 is TGTGCCAGCAGAACCGGGACAGGGCACTACAATGAGCAGTTCTTC. This translates into CASRTGTGHYNEQFF.

Many counts were recorded for this clonotype. The J gene is TRBJ2-7, the V gene TRBV20-1; either TRBD1 or TRBD2 may fit D (5 bases each). Germline CDR1 and CDR2: DFQATT and SNEGSKA (reference sequence). The CDR3 covers 13 residues. V dropped 5 bases and J dropped 3 bases, with 14 bases sitting between them. The CDR3 bases are TGCAGTGCTGGAACCGGGACGTTCTACGAGCAGTACTTC. This sequence encodes CSAGTGTFYEQYF.

This clonotype was recorded many times. The chain recombines TRBV7-2 with TRBJ1-2; D not certain. This CDR3 is 11 amino acids long. Germline V gives CDR1 SGHTA, CDR2 FQGNSA. The V gene lost 1 base and the J gene lost 4 bases, with 1 base spanning the gap. The CDR3 DNA is TGTGCCAGCAGCTTAGTCTATGGCTACACCTTC. As protein: CASSLVYGYTF.

This clonotype was seen a few times. J is TRBJ2-7 and V is TRBV6-1; a weak D match, TRBD1 (5 bases). Germline V gene data show CDR1 as MNHNS and CDR2 as SASEGT. V gave up 8 bases and J gave up 4 bases, with 15 bases separating them. The length of the CDR3 is 13 residues. The CDR3 spells CASQLGDGYEQYF. The CDR3 DNA reads as TGTGCCAGCCAGCTAGGGGATGGATACGAGCAGTACTTC.

The V gene is TRBV5-1, the J gene TRBJ2-1; TRBD2 agrees at 9 bases. Trimming cost V 2 bases and J 5 bases; bases outside gene matches: 14. The CDR3 runs to 18 residues. Germline values: CDR1 SGHRS, CDR2 YFSETQ. CDR3 residues: CASSLLPGRAGGNNEQFF. CDR3 nucleotides: TGCGCCAGCAGCTTATTGCCGGGTCGAGCGGGGGGAAACAATGAGCAGTTCTTC. Variable domain in full (rest from reference TRBV5-1 and TRBJ2-1): KAGVTQTPRYLIKTRGQQVTLSCSPISGHRSVSWYQQTPGQGLQFLFEYFSETQRNKGNFPGRFSGRQFSNSRSEMNVSTLELGDSALYLCASSLLPGRAGGNNEQFFGPGTRLTVL.

This clonotype was seen many times. The chain has TRBV2 and TRBJ2-1; TRBD2 matches at 13 bases. The CDR3 is 15 amino acids. Unmatched junction bases numbered 4, after V lost 5 bases and J lost 6 bases. Germline CDR1 is SNHLY and CDR2 is FYNNEI. CDR3 loop: CASSRGLAGVNEQFF. The CDR3 coding sequence is TGTGCCAGCAGTCGTGGACTAGCGGGAGTCAATGAGCAGTTCTTC.

This clonotype has ten or more counts. The V call is TRBV5-1, the J call TRBJ2-5; D not certain. Germline V lookup: CDR1 SGHRS, CDR2 YFSETQ. The CDR3 covers 15 residues. Trimming removed 2 bases from V and 5 bases from J, with 16 bases in between. CDR3 sequence: CASSLGRSGWETQYF. CDR3 coding DNA: TGCGCCAGCAGCTTAGGTCGATCGGGCTGGGAGACCCAGTACTTC.

Only a few counts were recorded for this clonotype. This sequence joins TRBV11-2 and TRBJ2-6; D is uncertain. This CDR3 is 18 amino acids long. Germline V gene data show CDR1 as SGHAT and CDR2 as FQNNGV. The V end lost 5 bases, the J end lost 0 bases, and 17 bases lay between the germline ends. The CDR3 bases are TGTGCCAGCAGCCGACCGCAGAGAAAAATCTCTGGGGCCAACGTCCTGACTTTC. It encodes CASSRPQRKISGANVLTF.

The genes are TRBV7-7 and TRBJ2-2; D may be TRBD1 (5 bases). The germline V and J ends were trimmed by 1 base and 5 bases, with 11 bases remaining between them. The CDR3 has 15 residues. Germline CDR1 reads SSHAT; CDR2 reads FNYEAQ (reference sequence). This CDR3 reads CASSLGQGLTGELFF. As DNA, the CDR3 is TGTGCCAGCAGCTTAGGTCAGGGATTGACCGGGGAGCTGTTTTTT.

This clonotype was recorded once. This chain uses TRBV20-1 with TRBJ2-1; D may be TRBD1 or TRBD2 (6 bases each). V was clipped by 2 bases and J by 2 bases, with 19 bases between them. The CDR3 extends over 17 amino acids. Germline loops: CDR1 DFQATT, CDR2 SNEGSKA (reference sequence). As DNA, the CDR3 is TGCAGTGCTAGACCCCTGGGGGCGGGGCGGACCTACAATGAGCAGTTCTTC. Translated, it gives CSARPLGAGRTYNEQFF.

The gene calls are TRBV5-1 and TRBJ2-1; D is ambiguous. The CDR3 spans 17 residues. Germline V lookup: CDR1 SGHRS, CDR2 YFSETQ. The germline V and J ends were trimmed by 3 bases and 0 bases, with 16 bases remaining between them. The CDR3 nucleotides are TGCGCCAGCAGCTCATACCCCGGTGATAGCTCCTACAATGAGCAGTTCTTC. This codes for CASSSYPGDSSYNEQFF.

Regarding this clonotype: A much larger clone lies one base from this, so it may be a read error. This likely comes from a read error, as the CDR3 has no conserved phenylalanine or tryptophan at its end. The V call is TRBV20-1, the J call TRBJ2-1; 8 nucleotides line up with TRBD2. This CDR3 spans 16 amino acids. CDR1 DFQATT and CDR2 SNEGSKA come from the germline V gene (reference sequence). Trimming at V came to 0 bases and at J to 2 bases, leaving 6 bases not matched to a gene. DNA for the CDR3: TGCAGTGCTAGAGATCTACTAGCGGCACCCTACAATGAGCAGTTCTCC. This gives the protein CSARDLLAAPYNEQFS.

The chain joins TRBV4-2 to TRBJ2-5; D is unclear. Trimming removed 1 base from V and 5 bases from J, with 8 bases in between. The germline gives CDR1 LGHNA, CDR2 YNFKEQ. CDR3 length: 13 amino acids. The DNA for the CDR3 is TGTGCCAGCAGCCAAGCTAGAGCTGAGACCCAGTACTTC. Translation gives CASSQARAETQYF.

Note on this clonotype: Its ends do not fully match the called genes, so a read error is possible. The chain links TRBV7-2 to TRBJ2-1, with TRBD2 matching over 10 bases. There are 16 residues in the CDR3. The germline V gene has CDR1 SGHTA and CDR2 FQGNSA. The CDR3 sequence: CASGFYLAGVGYEQFF. DNA for the CDR3: TGTGCCAGCGGCTTTTATCTAGCGGGAGTGGGCTATGAGCAGTTCTTC.

The CDR3 coding sequence is TGTGCCAGCAGCTCCGAGGAAATGACGGGATTGGAAAATGAGCAGTTCTTC. Translation: CASSSEEMTGLENEQFF. The V and J genes are TRBV5-6 and TRBJ2-1, with D tentatively TRBD2 (5 bases). CDR1 is SGHDT and CDR2 is YYEEEE in the germline V gene. The CDR3 covers 17 residues. Trimming stripped 3 bases from V and 7 bases from J, with 23 bases between.

The chain links TRBV7-2 to TRBJ1-3; D uncertain. Trimming removed 1 base at V and 1 base at J, with 8 bases between. This CDR3 has 15 amino acids. CDR1 is SGHTA, CDR2 FQGNSA, per germline. The CDR3 nucleotides read TGTGCCAGCAGCTTAGAGTCCCCTTCTGGAAACACCATATATTTT. It codes for CASSLESPSGNTIYF.

A few counts support this clonotype. The CDR3 region is CASRKMWDSSTDTQYF. The CDR3 DNA is TGTGCCAGCAGGAAAATGTGGGACAGCAGCACAGATACGCAGTATTTT. The chain uses TRBV11-1 and TRBJ2-3; 7 bases are shared with TRBD1. The CDR3 has 16 residues. J gave up 0 bases and V 6 bases, and 9 bases lay outside the gene matches. CDR1 SGHAT and CDR2 FQDESV come from the germline V gene (reference sequence).

The genes are TRBV6-1 and TRBJ1-1; D gene unclear. CDR1 and CDR2 from the germline V gene are MNHNS and SASEGT. The CDR3 contains 14 residues. Trimming took 4 bases from V and 7 from J, leaving 16 bases between them. CDR3: CASSVAGGLDEAFF. The CDR3 region has the DNA TGTGCCAGCAGTGTGGCCGGTGGTTTGGATGAAGCTTTCTTT.

This chain joins TRBV20-1 and TRBJ2-1; weak D call: TRBD1 (5 bases). Between the trimmed V and J ends, which lost 7 bases and 7 bases, there was a span of 14 bases. Per the germline V gene, CDR1 is DFQATT and CDR2 is SNEGSKA (reference sequence). CDR3 size: 12 residues. CDR3 region: CSVLLQGNEQFF. CDR3 DNA: TGCAGTGTCCTCCTCCAGGGTAATGAGCAGTTCTTC.

The chain carries TRBV20-1 and TRBJ2-1, with D tentatively TRBD1 (5 bases). The CDR3 covers 15 residues. Germline loops: CDR1 DFQATT, CDR2 SNEGSKA (reference sequence). V was clipped by 1 base and J by 6 bases, with 16 bases between them. The CDR3 DNA reads TGCAGTGCTAGAGTGGTGGCAGGGCGGTTCAATGAGCAGTTCTTC. Protein sequence: CSARVVAGRFNEQFF.

The CDR3: CASSPMGRIQETQYF. Here the CDR3 DNA reads TGTGCCAGCAGTCCCATGGGGAGGATACAAGAGACCCAGTACTTC. The J gene is TRBJ2-5, the V gene TRBV28, with TRBD2 as a possible D gene (6 bases). Trimming removed 5 bases from V and 2 bases from J, with 15 bases in between. The CDR3 is made up of 15 amino acids. Germline lookup yields CDR1 MDHEN and CDR2 SYDVKM.

This rearrangement joins TRBV7-2 to TRBJ2-7; TRBD1 agrees at 10 bases. Germline CDR1 reads SGHTA; CDR2 reads FQGNSA. This CDR3 is built from 15 residues. The trim removed 5 bases at V and 1 base at J, leaving 5 bases unmatched. CDR3 amino acids: CASSTGQGGSYEQYF. The CDR3 DNA sequence: TGTGCCAGCAGCACAGGACAGGGGGGATCCTACGAGCAGTACTTC.

This clonotype occurred a few times. The J gene is TRBJ2-5, the V gene TRBV12-3 or TRBV12-4; possibly TRBD2 for D (5 bases). The CDR3 spans 16 residues. V lost 1 base to trimming and J lost 5 bases, with 17 bases between them. Written as DNA, the CDR3 is TGTGCCAGCAGTTTAGGACTACCCGGACTCAGGGAGACCCAGTACTTC. It yields the protein CASSLGLPGLRETQYF.

This clonotype was counted many times. This sequence joins TRBV12-3 or TRBV12-4 and TRBJ1-2; D is undetermined. V lost 8 bases to trimming and J lost 7 bases, with 14 bases between them. The CDR3 is 12 residues long. CDR3 sequence reads: CASRPDIGGYTF. The CDR3 nucleotides read TGTGCCAGCCGGCCCGACATTGGTGGCTACACCTTC.